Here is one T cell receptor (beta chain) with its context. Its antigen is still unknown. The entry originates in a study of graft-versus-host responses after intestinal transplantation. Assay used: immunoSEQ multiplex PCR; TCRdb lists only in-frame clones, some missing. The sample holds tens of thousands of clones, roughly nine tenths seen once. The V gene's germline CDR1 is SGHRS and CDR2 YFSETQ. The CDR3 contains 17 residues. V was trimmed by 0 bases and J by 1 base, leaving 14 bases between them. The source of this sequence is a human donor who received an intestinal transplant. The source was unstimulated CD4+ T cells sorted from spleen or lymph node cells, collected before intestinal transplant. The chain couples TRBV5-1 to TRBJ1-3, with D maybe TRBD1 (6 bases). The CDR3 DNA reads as TGCGCCAGCAGCTTGGAGGGGACACTGACTTCTGGAAACACCATATATTTT. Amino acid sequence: CASSLEGTLTSGNTIYF.